This T cell receptor (beta chain) comes out of a study of T cell responses to AZD1222 COVID-19 vaccine. Study results and limitations: Regions 160-218 and 743-854 held dominance among vaccine-associated CD4 TCRs, which spanned spike. Sampled repertoires all dated from after the peak T cell response. Nearly half of unique spike-specific TCRs reportedly avoided B.1.351 and B.1.1.7 mutated regions.

The CDR3 has 18 residues. Looked up from germline, CDR1 is LNHDA and CDR2 is SQIVND (reference sequence). The J segment lost 0 bases and the V segment lost 7 bases, leaving 14 bases of the junction unmatched. TCRdb's copy holds only in-frame clones and misses some; the assay was immunoSEQ multiplex PCR. The table has 90,000 to 120,000 clones, about 90% seen once. It was second doses at about 4 or about 12 weeks that were pooled. To note about this clone: The antigen is undetermined.

The material was peripheral blood, obtained 28 days after the second AZD1222 dose. The V call is TRBV19, the J call TRBJ1-1; 10 bases are shared with TRBD1. This TCR came from an adult who received the AZD1222 COVID-19 vaccine. The CDR3 reads CASNILTGGMGVNTEAFF. CDR3 DNA: TGTGCCAGTAACATCTTGACAGGGGGCATGGGAGTGAACACTGAAGCTTTCTTT.